The present T cell receptor (beta chain) was sequenced within a study of T cells in Graves' hyperthyroidism and ophthalmopathy. Study-level information: Any treatment followed the collection of peripheral blood at initial diagnosis. Study-level results: The model predicted ophthalmopathy a median approximately 6 months before onset.

This clonotype was counted only a few times. Its antigen remains unidentified. The V gene lost 3 bases and the J gene lost 6 bases, with 21 bases spanning the gap. Per the germline V gene, CDR1 is DFQATT and CDR2 is SNEGSKA (reference sequence). The CDR3 spans 17 residues. RNA transcripts were the template for amplifying TCR beta CDR3 regions. A set of HTBI primers served as the primers for a first-round RT-PCR of the TCR CDR3. TCRdb recomputed calls from the multiplex PCR reads with MiXCR, one row per CDR3 protein. The table includes hundreds of thousands of distinct CDR3 sequences, 15% to 19% detected once.

The sequence was obtained from a woman aged 18-35 years with Graves' hyperthyroidism. Input material: blood. The J gene is TRBJ1-6, the V gene TRBV20-1, with TRBD1 as a possible D gene (6 bases). The CDR3 sequence is CSASHKDRASINSPLHF. CDR3 nucleotides: TGCAGTGCTAGTCATAAGGACAGAGCCTCTATTAATTCACCCCTCCACTTT.